The next 27 T cell receptor beta chains were all read from a single sample in a study of neoadjuvant anti-PD-1 for oral cavity cancer. Data came from immunoSEQ multiplex PCR; TCRdb stores just in-frame clones and leaves some out. The repertoire holds about 42,000 clones, with about three quarters as singletons. The time point: after neoadjuvant nivolumab, at surgical resection. Sequencing used PBMCs, obtained after nivolumab (anti-PD-1) treatment. The receptors originated from a person between 40 and 85 years old with oral cavity squamous cell carcinoma.

This clone was found a few times. V and J are TRBV7-3 and TRBJ2-1; 7 bases line up with TRBD2. Germline CDR1 SGHTA, CDR2 FQGTGA. The CDR3 covers 13 residues. The trim removed 5 bases at V and 7 bases at J, leaving 5 bases unmatched. CDR3 in DNA: TGTGCCAGCAGCCAAAGGGAGGGGAATGAGCAGTTCTTC. Translation: CASSQREGNEQFF.

V usage is TRBV6-6 and J usage is TRBJ1-2, with TRBD1 identical over 7 bases. Germline V CDR1 and CDR2: MNHNY, SVGAGI (reference sequence). With 2 bases clipped from V and 8 bases from J, the junction kept 2 bases outside the gene matches. The CDR3 has 12 residues. The CDR3 sequence: CASSYDRDGYTF. CDR3 coding DNA: TGTGCCAGCAGTTACGACAGGGACGGCTACACCTTC.

The table lists this clone with a count of one. The rearrangement links TRBV10-2 to TRBJ1-3; 9 bases line up with TRBD1. Germline V gene lookup returns CDR1 WSHSY and CDR2 SAAADI. Trimming cost V 0 bases and J 3 bases; bases outside gene matches: 3. CDR3 length: 16 amino acids. CDR3 sequence: CASSESTGGSGNTIYF. DNA of the CDR3: TGCGCCAGCAGTGAGTCGACAGGGGGAAGTGGAAACACCATATATTTT.

The chain links TRBV12-5 to TRBJ2-7; D remains unclear. CDR1 is LGHNT and CDR2 is FRNRAP in the germline V gene. This CDR3 contains 10 residues. V gave up 10 bases and J gave up 2 bases, with 6 bases separating them. The CDR3 DNA sequence: TGTGCTAAACCCCCCTACGAGCAGTACTTC. Translating gives CAKPPYEQYF.

The chain combines TRBV6-1 with TRBJ1-6, with D unresolved. This CDR3 has 13 residues. V was cut by 2 bases and J by 7 bases, with 6 bases left in between. The germline CDR1 and CDR2 sequences are MNHNS and SASEGT. The CDR3 spells CASSEHLNSPLHF. As DNA, the CDR3 is TGTGCCAGCAGTGAACACCTAAATTCACCCCTCCACTTT.

This clone turned up a few times. This chain connects TRBV28 to TRBJ1-1; 7 bases align to TRBD1. CDR3 size: 16 residues. Per germline, CDR1 MDHEN and CDR2 SYDVKM. The trim removed 5 bases at V and 7 bases at J, leaving 16 bases unmatched. DNA of the CDR3: TGTGCCAGCAGTCCCGTAAGGGGGGGCAGGGGGAGTGAAGCTTTCTTT. Translation gives CASSPVRGGRGSEAFF.

J is TRBJ2-5 and V is TRBV7-8; a possible D gene is TRBD2 (6 bases). The CDR3 extends over 19 amino acids. Trimming shortened V by 6 bases and J by 1 base, and 27 bases separated the two germline ends. Germline CDR1 SGHVS, CDR2 FQNEAQ. In DNA, the CDR3 is TGTGCCAGCAGACTCGCCTCAACGAACTCTGGGGGAGGCCAAGAGACCCAGTACTTC. Residues: CASRLASTNSGGGQETQYF.

The chain employs TRBV5-7 and TRBJ1-3; D is unclear. TRBV5-7 belongs to the ORF category, with a function that is uncertain. The CDR3 covers 16 residues. Trimming pared 3 bases from V and 0 bases from J, leaving 13 bases between. The CDR3 nucleotides read TGTGCCAGCAGCTATCCAACAGCGGACTCTGGAAACACCATATATTTT. It is translated as CASSYPTADSGNTIYF.

The chain combines TRBV5-1 with TRBJ1-4; tentative D call: TRBD1 (5 bases). The CDR3 extends over 15 amino acids. Germline V CDR1 and CDR2: SGHRS, YFSETQ. Trimming took 1 base from V and 8 from J, leaving 15 bases between them. CDR3 region: CASSLSGGRSEKLFF. The DNA for the CDR3 is TGCGCCAGCAGCTTGTCTGGGGGGAGAAGCGAAAAACTGTTTTTT.

The rearrangement uses TRBV19 and TRBJ1-2, with a tentative D call TRBD1 (6 bases). Germline V CDR1 and CDR2: LNHDA, SQIVND (reference sequence). The CDR3 is 14 residues long. The V gene lost 4 bases and the J gene lost 4 bases, with 13 bases spanning the gap. The CDR3 region has the DNA TGTGCCAGTAGTACTCGGGGGGCGACCTATGGCTACACCTTC. It yields the protein CASSTRGATYGYTF.

The rearrangement uses TRBV5-4 and TRBJ2-7; 10 bases are shared with TRBD2. V was clipped by 4 bases and J by 5 bases; unmatched bases: 12. Per the germline V gene, CDR1 is SGHNT and CDR2 is YYREEE (reference sequence). The CDR3 contains 16 residues. The CDR3 nucleotides read TGTGCCAGCAGCCGGCCCGAACTAGCGGGGCGGAACGAGCAGTACTTC. Its protein is CASSRPELAGRNEQYF.

V and J are TRBV6-5 and TRBJ2-7; D is ambiguous. V gave up 6 bases and J gave up 6 bases, with 15 bases separating them. The germline V gene encodes CDR1 MNHEY and CDR2 SVGAGI. The CDR3 length is 13 residues. CDR3 in amino acids: CASRPRPFSEQYF. In DNA form, the CDR3 reads TGTGCCAGCAGGCCCCGGCCCTTCTCCGAGCAGTACTTC.

The chain combines TRBV9 with TRBJ1-5; D perhaps matches TRBD1 (5 bases). V lost 0 bases to trimming and J lost 8 bases, with 12 bases between them. Germline V gene data show CDR1 as SGDLS and CDR2 as YYNGEE. The length of the CDR3 is 14 residues. The CDR3 DNA reads as TGTGCCAGCAGCGTAGGCCACAGGCAGGAGCCCCAGCATTTT. Protein product: CASSVGHRQEPQHF.

The chain recombines TRBV29-1 with TRBJ2-1; 13 bases are a match to TRBD2. Germline V gives CDR1 SQVTM, CDR2 ANQGSEA. V was pared by 6 bases and J by 10 bases, with 15 bases of the junction left unmatched. The CDR3 consists of 16 residues. CDR3 DNA: TGCAGCGTGACCGAGGGGGTGACTAGCGGGAGGCAGGAGCAGTTCTTC. It specifies CSVTEGVTSGRQEQFF.

V usage is TRBV5-1 and J usage is TRBJ1-1, with D maybe TRBD1 (5 bases). V lost 3 bases to trimming and J lost 3 bases, with 12 bases between them. The CDR3 contains 14 residues. Germline V gene data show CDR1 as SGHRS and CDR2 as YFSETQ. The CDR3 here is CASSSKGRDTEAFF. CDR3 DNA sequence: TGCGCCAGCAGCTCGAAGGGACGGGACACTGAAGCTTTCTTT.

CDR3 in DNA: TGCGCCAGCAGCTGGGGGACTAGCGTCAATGAGCAGTTCTTC. Translation: CASSWGTSVNEQFF. The gene calls are TRBV5-1 and TRBJ2-1; 10 bases fit TRBD2. The CDR3 is 14 amino acids. The ends lost 3 bases at V and 6 bases at J; junction bases unmatched: 3. CDR1 and CDR2 from the germline V gene are SGHRS and YFSETQ.

The gene calls are TRBV6-5 and TRBJ1-1, with a tentative D call TRBD1 (5 bases). Per the germline V gene, CDR1 is MNHEY and CDR2 is SVGAGI. The CDR3 has 15 amino acids. Trimming took off 6 bases at V and 4 bases at J, with 18 bases between the two ends. This CDR3 reads CASSTTQLRGTEAFF. The CDR3 DNA is TGTGCCAGCAGCACCACCCAACTAAGGGGCACTGAAGCTTTCTTT.

V gene TRBV12-2 combines with J gene TRBJ2-1; the tabulated D call, TRBD1, remains unverified against the DNA. TRBV12-2 is tagged as a pseudogene. There are 15 residues in the CDR3. This chain's CDR3 is CASWGARTTYNEQFF. CDR3 nucleotides: TGTGCAAGTTGGGGCGCCCGGACGACCTACAATGAGCAGTTCTTC.

This clone has a single count. This chain joins TRBV7-6 and TRBJ2-1; D uncertain. The CDR3 runs 14 residues. Germline V gives CDR1 SGHVS, CDR2 FNYEAQ. Between the trimmed V and J ends, which lost 0 bases and 6 bases, there was a span of 9 bases. The CDR3 spells CASSLAGFLNEQFF. The CDR3 DNA reads TGTGCCAGCAGCTTAGCGGGCTTCCTCAATGAGCAGTTCTTC.

The chain uses TRBV11-2 and TRBJ2-5, with 7 positions matching TRBD2. The CDR3 has 15 residues. Germline V lookup: CDR1 SGHAT, CDR2 FQNNGV. J gave up 5 bases and V 1 base, and 7 bases lay outside the gene matches. CDR3 region: CASSLGGGPWETQYF. CDR3 nucleotide sequence: TGTGCCAGCAGCTTAGGGGGAGGGCCCTGGGAGACCCAGTACTTC.

The chain couples TRBV5-6 to TRBJ1-5, with D perhaps TRBD1 (5 bases). Trimming took off 4 bases at V and 12 bases at J, with 14 bases between the two ends. This CDR3 region has 12 residues. CDR1 is SGHDT, CDR2 YYEEEE, per germline. As DNA, the CDR3 is TGTGCCAGCAGCCCCTCCGGGGGGTACCAGCATTTT. Its translation is CASSPSGGYQHF.

This chain links TRBV6-6 with TRBJ2-7; possible D gene TRBD2, 5 bases. The CDR3 is made up of 15 amino acids. V lost 6 bases, J lost 2 bases, and 17 bases lay in between. The germline CDR1 and CDR2 sequences are MNHNY and SVGAGI (reference sequence). The CDR3 loop is CASSFPPRGTYEQYF. DNA for the CDR3: TGTGCCAGCAGCTTTCCTCCACGGGGAACCTACGAGCAGTACTTC.

This chain joins TRBV27 and TRBJ2-7, with 8 positions matching TRBD1. The germline V gene encodes CDR1 MNHEY and CDR2 SMNVEV (reference sequence). The J segment lost 2 bases and the V segment lost 5 bases, leaving 11 bases of the junction unmatched. The CDR3 is 16 amino acids. Here the CDR3 reads CASSRGTGGVAYEQYF. For the CDR3, the DNA is TGTGCCAGCAGTCGGGGGACAGGAGGGGTAGCCTACGAGCAGTACTTC.

The rearrangement joins TRBV7-8 to TRBJ1-5; possible D gene TRBD1, 6 bases. The CDR3 covers 17 residues. Trimming shortened V by 0 bases and J by 3 bases, and 15 bases separated the two germline ends. CDR1 and CDR2 (germline): SGHVS, FQNEAQ. The CDR3 nucleotides are TGTGCCAGCAGCTTAGCCGTTTCCAGGGGCATCAATCAGCCCCAGCATTTT. This sequence encodes CASSLAVSRGINQPQHF.

The V call is TRBV5-6, the J call TRBJ2-5, with D possibly matching TRBD2 (6 bases). CDR1 and CDR2 (germline): SGHDT, YYEEEE. The CDR3 totals 15 residues. V lost 0 bases and J lost 1, with 10 bases in between. Here the CDR3 reads CASSLVVGGQETQYF. The CDR3, as DNA: TGTGCCAGCAGCTTGGTTGTGGGGGGCCAAGAGACCCAGTACTTC.

The genes are TRBV27 and TRBJ2-2, with a possible D match to TRBD2 (6 bases). Germline values: CDR1 MNHEY, CDR2 SMNVEV (reference sequence). V lost 4 bases and J lost 7, with 13 bases in between. The CDR3 consists of 14 residues. The CDR3 DNA reads TGTGCCAGCAGTTCTCCAGGACTAATCGGGGAGCTGTTTTTT. Translating it yields CASSSPGLIGELFF.

This chain connects TRBV15 to TRBJ1-2; D not certain. Looked up from germline, CDR1 is LNHNV and CDR2 is YYDKDF (reference sequence). Trimming removed 0 bases from V and 5 bases from J, with 4 bases in between. The CDR3 length is 12 residues. This CDR3 is CATSRDRYGYTF. Written as DNA, the CDR3 is TGTGCCACCAGCAGAGACAGATATGGCTACACCTTC. Looking up the rest from reference TRBV15 and TRBJ1-2 gives the full variable domain: DAMVIQNPRYQVTQFGKPVTLSCSQTLNHNVMYWYQQKSSQAPKLLFHYYDKDFNNEADTPDNFQSRRPNTSFCFLDIRSPGLGDTAMYLCATSRDRYGYTFGSGTRLTVV.